These 22 T cell receptor beta chains came from one sample sequenced in a study of blood T cell repertoires in COVID-19. The protocol was immunoSEQ multiplex PCR, while the TCRdb copy is restricted to in-frame clones and leaves out a portion. The top ten hold roughly a tenth of the sample, which has roughly 180,000 clones, approximately 82% seen once. Sequencing used peripheral blood. These receptors originate from a woman aged 80 or older with active or convalescent COVID-19.

The V call is TRBV10-1, the J call TRBJ2-5; 8 bases line up with TRBD1. J gave up 5 bases and V 6 bases, and 5 bases lay outside the gene matches. CDR1 and CDR2 (germline): WNHNN, SYGVQD (reference sequence). The CDR3 has 13 amino acids. The CDR3 DNA sequence: TGCGCCAGCAGCCACGGACAGGGCGAGACCCAGTACTTC. Translation gives CASSHGQGETQYF.

The chain couples TRBV24-1 to TRBJ2-2, with a weak D call TRBD2 (9 bases). The germline V gene encodes CDR1 KGHDR and CDR2 SFDVKD. Trimming pared 5 bases from V and 7 bases from J, leaving 19 bases between. CDR3 length: 16 amino acids. The CDR3 sequence is CATSASGTGLYGELFF. The DNA of the CDR3 is TGTGCCACCAGTGCTAGCGGGACAGGTCTTTACGGGGAGCTGTTTTTT.

V usage is TRBV30 and J usage is TRBJ1-3; D is ambiguous. The CDR3 extends over 13 amino acids. V lost 2 bases and J 7 bases, leaving 12 bases between the germline ends. Germline CDR1 GTSNPN, CDR2 SVGIG (reference sequence). CDR3 region: CAWSREGGNTIYF. The CDR3 nucleotides read TGTGCCTGGAGTCGAGAGGGCGGGAACACCATATATTTT.

The rearrangement joins TRBV19 to TRBJ1-1, with no clear D. Germline V CDR1 and CDR2: LNHDA, SQIVND (reference sequence). The CDR3 totals 15 residues. Trimming took off 5 bases at V and 0 bases at J, with 13 bases between the two ends. In DNA form, the CDR3 reads TGTGCCAGTAGTTCCGGGTCTTCTCTGAACACTGAAGCTTTCTTT. Translating gives CASSSGSSLNTEAFF. The whole variable domain, filled in from reference TRBV19 and TRBJ1-1, reads DGGITQSPKYLFRKEGQNVTLSCEQNLNHDAMYWYRQDPGQGLRLIYYSQIVNDFQKGDIAEGYSVSREKKESFPLTVTSAQKNPTAFYLCASSSGSSLNTEAFFGQGTRLTVV.

This clone occurred once. V usage is TRBV19 and J usage is TRBJ2-7; 14 bases are shared with TRBD2. The junction had 6 bases not matched to a gene; V was cut back by 5 bases and J by 3 bases. The CDR3 covers 16 residues. Germline V lookup: CDR1 LNHDA, CDR2 SQIVND (reference sequence). The CDR3, as DNA: TGTGCCAGTAGTGGGACTAGCGGGAGCCCCCTCTACGAGCAGTACTTC. Translation gives CASSGTSGSPLYEQYF.

This clone was counted between two and nine times. The chain recombines TRBV11-2 with TRBJ1-1; maybe TRBD1 (5 bases). This CDR3 spans 16 amino acids. V was trimmed by 5 bases and J by 1 base, leaving 17 bases between them. Germline V CDR1 and CDR2: SGHAT, FQNNGV. The chain's CDR3 is CASSLLQGPQNTEAFF. The DNA of the CDR3 is TGTGCCAGCAGCCTCTTGCAGGGTCCCCAGAACACTGAAGCTTTCTTT.

CDR3 in amino acids: CASTAYEGRNNYGYTF. CDR3 nucleotides: TGTGCCAGTACCGCATACGAAGGGAGGAATAACTATGGCTACACCTTC. The V call is TRBV19, the J call TRBJ1-2; D unclear. Trimming removed 7 bases from V and 1 base from J, with 19 bases in between. The germline V gene encodes CDR1 LNHDA and CDR2 SQIVND (reference sequence). The CDR3 totals 16 residues.

This chain connects TRBV28 to TRBJ2-7; TRBD2 agrees at 8 bases. The CDR3 is 15 amino acids. J gave up 5 bases and V 5 bases, and 11 bases lay outside the gene matches. In germline, CDR1 is MDHEN, CDR2 SYDVKM. The CDR3 region is CASSIQRGTWDEQYF. DNA of the CDR3: TGTGCCAGCAGTATACAGCGGGGGACCTGGGACGAGCAGTACTTC.

V gene TRBV18 combines with J gene TRBJ2-1; D is undetermined. V lost 0 bases to trimming and J lost 0 bases, with 3 bases between them. This CDR3 contains 14 residues. Germline-derived CDR1 and CDR2 are KGHSH and LQKENI. DNA for the CDR3: TGTGCCAGCTCACCACCCGGCTCCTACAATGAGCAGTTCTTC. The encoded protein is CASSPPGSYNEQFF.

This clone was seen a handful of times. The chain recombines TRBV5-1 with TRBJ1-1, with 10 bases fitting TRBD1. This CDR3 has 14 residues. Germline lookup yields CDR1 SGHRS and CDR2 YFSETQ. The J segment lost 4 bases and the V segment lost 7 bases, leaving 7 bases of the junction unmatched. The CDR3 region has the DNA TGCGCCAGCGTCCGAGACAGGGGGCTCACTGAAGCTTTCTTT. It codes for CASVRDRGLTEAFF.

The chain has TRBV7-8 and TRBJ1-1; D perhaps matches TRBD1 (5 bases). Germline CDR1 SGHVS, CDR2 FQNEAQ. The germline V and J ends were trimmed by 8 bases and 0 bases, with 16 bases remaining between them. CDR3 length equals 15 residues. CDR3: CASLGPGGMNTEAFF. Here the CDR3 DNA reads TGTGCCAGCCTGGGACCGGGGGGGATGAACACTGAAGCTTTCTTT. The variable domain in full, completed from reference TRBV7-8 and TRBJ1-1, reads GAGVSQSPRYKVAKRGQDVALRCDPISGHVSLFWYQQALGQGPEFLTYFQNEAQLDKSGLPSDRFFAERPEGSVSTLKIQRTQQEDSAVYLCASLGPGGMNTEAFFGQGTRLTVV.

The chain couples TRBV5-1 to TRBJ2-7; possibly TRBD2 for D (5 bases). V was trimmed by 1 base and J by 2 bases, leaving 10 bases between them. Germline V gene data show CDR1 as SGHRS and CDR2 as YFSETQ. The CDR3 sequence is 14 residues long. As DNA, the CDR3 is TGCGCCAGCAGCTTGACTAGTTGGGCCTACGAGCAGTACTTC. Translation gives CASSLTSWAYEQYF.

The rearrangement links TRBV9 to TRBJ1-4, with TRBD1 as a possible D gene (6 bases). CDR1 SGDLS and CDR2 YYNGEE come from the germline V gene. Trimming stripped 2 bases from V and 8 bases from J, with 13 bases between. This CDR3 is 14 amino acids long. CDR3 DNA sequence: TGTGCCAGCAGCGTTGGACAGAGAGGCGAAAAACTGTTTTTT. Amino acid sequence: CASSVGQRGEKLFF.

The chain uses TRBV28 and TRBJ1-1; D not resolved. V lost 6 bases to trimming and J lost 8 bases, with 13 bases between them. Germline lookup yields CDR1 MDHEN and CDR2 SYDVKM. CDR3 length: 12 amino acids. The chain's CDR3 is CASSTRVLEAFF. The DNA for the CDR3 is TGTGCCAGCAGCACTAGGGTCCTCGAAGCTTTCTTT.

The chain uses TRBV28 and TRBJ1-2; perhaps TRBD1 as D (6 bases). Germline V gene data show CDR1 as MDHEN and CDR2 as SYDVKM. CDR3 size: 15 residues. The V end was cut by 7 bases, the J end by 4 bases, with 19 bases between. CDR3 DNA sequence: TGTGCCAGCATTCCCGGGGGGGGGCGAGGCTATGGCTACACCTTC. It encodes CASIPGGGRGYGYTF.

Remarks on this clone: At one boundary the junction diverges from the germline segment, which might be a read error. This CDR3 reads CASSLAQGNEQFF. The CDR3 DNA is TGTGCTAGCAGCTTGGCTCAGGGAAATGAGCAGTTCTTC. This chain links TRBV7-7 with TRBJ2-1, with D possibly TRBD1 on 5 matching bases. Germline V lookup: CDR1 SSHAT, CDR2 FNYEAQ (reference sequence). The CDR3 has 13 residues.

This chain connects TRBV5-4 to TRBJ2-1, with 8 bases matching TRBD1. Trimming took 4 bases from V and 5 from J; bases not matched to a gene: 11. The CDR3 sequence is 16 residues long. Germline CDR1 reads SGHNT; CDR2 reads YYREEE (reference sequence). The CDR3 here is CASSPDRGLRNNEQFF. In nucleotides, the CDR3 is TGTGCCAGCAGCCCAGACAGGGGTCTTCGTAACAATGAGCAGTTCTTC.

The chain recombines TRBV19 with TRBJ1-1; D gene uncertain. There are 14 residues in the CDR3. Germline assignment: CDR1 LNHDA and CDR2 SQIVND (reference sequence). V lost 7 bases and J lost 1, with 13 bases in between. As DNA, the CDR3 is TGTGCCAGTATCCCTCCCGGAGGGAACACTGAAGCTTTCTTT. Its translation: CASIPPGGNTEAFF.

This clone showed up just once. This chain links TRBV9 with TRBJ1-3; D is perhaps TRBD1 (6 bases). CDR3 length: 15 amino acids. V was shortened by 0 bases and J by 3 bases, with 10 bases between the two germline ends. Germline assignment: CDR1 SGDLS and CDR2 YYNGEE. CDR3 protein: CASSVDGGYGNTIYF. The CDR3 DNA follows: TGTGCCAGCAGCGTAGATGGGGGCTATGGAAACACCATATATTTT.

This clone was detected a few times. The V gene is TRBV28, the J gene TRBJ1-2; D may be TRBD1 (5 bases). Germline V gene lookup returns CDR1 MDHEN and CDR2 SYDVKM. V gave up 6 bases and J gave up 8 bases, with 22 bases separating them. CDR3 length: 15 residues. The CDR3 region has the DNA TGTGCCAGCAGCCCAAGTCCGGGGGAAACGGGCGGCTACACCTTC. This translates into CASSPSPGETGGYTF.

V is TRBV30 and J is TRBJ1-2; tentatively, D is TRBD1 (5 bases). The CDR3 has 14 residues. CDR1 and CDR2 (germline): GTSNPN, SVGIG (reference sequence). The germline V and J ends were trimmed by 0 bases and 7 bases, with 15 bases remaining between them. The CDR3 nucleotides are TGTGCCTGGAGTGTACTGCGGGGCAAAGGTGGCTACACCTTC. This gives the protein CAWSVLRGKGGYTF.

The rearrangement links TRBV14 to TRBJ2-1, with TRBD1 matching over 7 bases. V lost 2 bases, J lost 5 bases, and 9 bases stayed unmatched. The CDR3 extends over 16 amino acids. Germline loops: CDR1 SGHDN, CDR2 FVKESK. The CDR3 DNA reads as TGTGCCAGCAGCCAAATGACAGGGCCTGTGGACAATGAGCAGTTCTTC. Translation gives CASSQMTGPVDNEQFF. The complete variable domain, with remaining parts taken from reference TRBV14 and TRBJ2-1, reads EAGVTQFPSHSVIEKGQTVTLRCDPISGHDNLYWYRRVMGKEIKFLLHFVKESKQDESGMPNNRFLAERTGGTYSTLKVQPAELEDSGVYFCASSQMTGPVDNEQFFGPGTRLTVL.